The 15 T cell receptor beta chains below all came from one sample that was sequenced in a study of T cells in Graves' hyperthyroidism and ophthalmopathy (dated by TCRdb to 2018 to 2020). Preparation of the library involved multiplex PCR. Sequencing was performed on an Illumina HiSeq 2000. Amplification of TCR beta CDR3 regions was carried out from RNA transcripts. A first-round RT-PCR of the TCR CDR3 used the HTBI primer set with the Qiagen OneStep RT-PCR kit. TCRdb itself trimmed the public reads at Q25 with fastp, ran MiXCR and retained productive beta chains. Under each unique CDR3 protein, matching rows form one entry showing the most common genes and DNA. This sample lists 250,000 to 350,000 distinct CDR3 sequences; about 17% were detected once. Approximately 60% of the sample is taken by the ten largest. The sample comprised blood. All receptors derive from a woman in her sixties with Graves' ophthalmopathy.

The sample holds many counts of this clonotype. The V and J genes are TRBV11-2 and TRBJ1-1, with D tentatively TRBD1 (5 bases). Trimming took 3 bases from V and 2 from J, leaving 16 bases between them. The CDR3 runs 16 residues. Germline V gives CDR1 SGHAT, CDR2 FQNNGV. CDR3 DNA sequence: TGTGCCAGCAGCTTTACCTTGACAGAACCCAACACTGAAGCTTTCTTT. It specifies CASSFTLTEPNTEAFF.

The table lists this clonotype with many counts. CDR3 nucleotide sequence: TGCAGTGCTAGAGGGACAAGCCAAGAGACCCAGTACTTC. Its protein product is CSARGTSQETQYF. V is TRBV20-1 and J is TRBJ2-5; D perhaps matches TRBD1 (5 bases). The CDR3 covers 13 residues. Between the trimmed V and J ends, which lost 1 base and 1 base, there was a span of 7 bases. Germline V gives CDR1 DFQATT, CDR2 SNEGSKA (reference sequence).

This clonotype showed up many times. The rearrangement uses TRBV5-5 and TRBJ1-3; D not certain. V lost 2 bases and J 0 bases, leaving 15 bases between the germline ends. Germline V gives CDR1 SGHKS, CDR2 YYEKEE (reference sequence). The CDR3 is 17 residues long. The CDR3 region has the DNA TGTGCCAGCAGCTTACTCGCAGGTCTCGACTCTGGAAACACCATATATTTT. Its protein is CASSLLAGLDSGNTIYF.

There are many counts of this clonotype. The rearrangement links TRBV27 to TRBJ2-5, with D possibly called TRBD1 or TRBD2 (6 bases each). Germline CDR1 and CDR2: MNHEY and SMNVEV (reference sequence). The CDR3 runs to 16 residues. The V and J ends lost 8 bases and 1 base respectively, with 20 bases between them. DNA for the CDR3: TGTGCCAGCGCCCACGGATGGAGGGGGTTCCAAGAGACCCAGTACTTC. Translated: CASAHGWRGFQETQYF.

This clonotype appeared a few times. The chain joins TRBV6-1 to TRBJ1-2; 8 nucleotides agree with TRBD1. With 6 bases clipped from V and 5 bases from J, the junction kept 5 bases outside the gene matches. This CDR3 is 13 amino acids long. Germline V gene data show CDR1 as MNHNS and CDR2 as SASEGT. Here the CDR3 reads CASSNTGGYGYTF. The DNA of the CDR3 is TGTGCCAGCAGCAATACAGGGGGGTATGGCTACACCTTC.

This clonotype was seen ten or more times. The V call is TRBV20-1, the J call TRBJ2-7, with 9 bases fitting TRBD1. After removal of 5 bases from V and 4 bases from J, the junction contained 9 bases not matched to a gene. This CDR3 is built from 14 residues. CDR1 DFQATT and CDR2 SNEGSKA come from the germline V gene (reference sequence). CDR3 residues: CSARQWDREYEQYF. CDR3 DNA: TGCAGTGCTCGGCAGTGGGACAGGGAATACGAGCAGTACTTC.

The DNA for the CDR3 is TGTGCCAGCAGTTTATCCGGACTAGCGAGAGAGACCCAGTACTTC. It translates to CASSLSGLARETQYF. The chain links TRBV27 to TRBJ2-5, with 9 bases matching TRBD2. With V trimmed by 0 bases and J by 4 bases, 3 bases remained unmatched. Per germline, CDR1 MNHEY and CDR2 SMNVEV (reference sequence). The CDR3 consists of 15 residues.

This clonotype was seen only a few times. The chain recombines TRBV6-1 with TRBJ2-2; the D gene is possibly TRBD2 (5 bases). This CDR3 has 15 amino acids. Germline CDR1 is MNHNS and CDR2 is SASEGT. V was shortened by 7 bases and J by 1 base, with 13 bases between the two germline ends. The CDR3 DNA sequence: TGTGCCAGCACCTCCGGGATCCTGAACACCGGGGAGCTGTTTTTT. Translated: CASTSGILNTGELFF.

This clonotype was observed a handful of times. This chain uses TRBV20-1 with TRBJ2-7; TRBD1 might be the D (6 bases). From germline, CDR1 is DFQATT and CDR2 SNEGSKA (reference sequence). Trimming cost V 2 bases and J 0 bases, with 14 bases left between them. The CDR3 loop spans 15 amino acids. This chain's CDR3 is CSARTPQGSSYEQYF. The CDR3 DNA reads as TGCAGTGCTAGAACCCCACAGGGTTCCTCCTACGAGCAGTACTTC.

The gene calls are TRBV5-1 and TRBJ2-6, with TRBD1 identical over 10 bases. The J segment lost 2 bases and the V segment lost 4 bases, leaving 9 bases of the junction unmatched. The CDR3 runs to 18 residues. The V gene's germline CDR1 is SGHRS and CDR2 YFSETQ. CDR3 DNA sequence: TGCGCCAGCAGCCCCCAGACAGGGGGCAGGGCTGGGGCCAACGTCCTGACTTTC. Its protein product is CASSPQTGGRAGANVLTF.

Ten or more counts support this clonotype. This chain uses TRBV7-2 with TRBJ1-5; perhaps TRBD1 as D (5 bases). This CDR3 spans 15 amino acids. Germline CDR1 is SGHTA and CDR2 is FQGNSA. The germline V and J ends were trimmed by 4 bases and 3 bases, with 13 bases remaining between them. CDR3 region: CASSSTGWYNQPQHF. The CDR3 nucleotides are TGTGCCAGCAGCTCAACAGGATGGTACAATCAGCCCCAGCATTTT.

This chain joins TRBV20-1 and TRBJ2-1; 9 bases fit TRBD2. The germline V gene has CDR1 DFQATT and CDR2 SNEGSKA (reference sequence). V gave up 0 bases and J gave up 1 base; unmatched junction bases: 4. CDR3 size: 16 residues. CDR3 coding DNA: TGCAGTGCTAGAGATCAACTAGCGGGTTCCTACAATGAGCAGTTCTTC. Translated: CSARDQLAGSYNEQFF.

This clonotype has at least ten counts. J is TRBJ1-1 and V is TRBV7-9; no clear D. The germline gives CDR1 SEHNR, CDR2 FQNEAQ (reference sequence). Trimming removed 2 bases from V and 4 bases from J, with 5 bases in between. The CDR3 has 12 amino acids. In nucleotides, the CDR3 is TGTGCCAGCAGCTTAACCCTCACTGAAGCTTTCTTT. It encodes CASSLTLTEAFF.

This clonotype was counted between two and nine times. This chain links TRBV4-1 with TRBJ1-1, with D possibly matching TRBD1 (6 bases). The CDR3 runs 13 residues. Trimming shortened V by 5 bases and J by 4 bases, and 11 bases separated the two germline ends. The germline CDR1 and CDR2 sequences are MGHRA and YSYEKL. The CDR3 DNA reads as TGCGCCAGCAGCGGTACAGGGACCACTGAAGCTTTCTTT. This sequence encodes CASSGTGTTEAFF.

This clonotype was seen repeatedly, ten times or more. CDR3 in DNA: TGTGCCAGCAGCATTATACTAGCGGGGGGGCACAAGACCCAGTACTTC. Amino acids: CASSIILAGGHKTQYF. The chain carries TRBV7-2 and TRBJ2-5, with TRBD2 identical over 13 bases. The junction had 9 bases not matched to a gene; V was cut back by 5 bases and J by 6 bases. The CDR3 runs 16 residues. CDR1 SGHTA and CDR2 FQGNSA come from the germline V gene.